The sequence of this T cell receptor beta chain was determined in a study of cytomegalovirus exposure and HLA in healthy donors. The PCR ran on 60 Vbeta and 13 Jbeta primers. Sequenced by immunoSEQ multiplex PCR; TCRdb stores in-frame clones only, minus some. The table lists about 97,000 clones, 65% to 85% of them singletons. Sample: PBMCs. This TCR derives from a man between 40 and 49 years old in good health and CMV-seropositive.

CDR3 bases: TGCGCCAGCAGCCAAGAGGGGGCAATCTCTGGAAACACCATATATTTT. It yields the protein CASSQEGAISGNTIYF. The gene calls are TRBV4-1 and TRBJ1-3; D possibly corresponds to TRBD1 (6 bases). Trimming stripped 0 bases from V and 0 bases from J, with 9 bases between. CDR1 and CDR2 (germline): MGHRA, YSYEKL. The CDR3 is 16 residues long.